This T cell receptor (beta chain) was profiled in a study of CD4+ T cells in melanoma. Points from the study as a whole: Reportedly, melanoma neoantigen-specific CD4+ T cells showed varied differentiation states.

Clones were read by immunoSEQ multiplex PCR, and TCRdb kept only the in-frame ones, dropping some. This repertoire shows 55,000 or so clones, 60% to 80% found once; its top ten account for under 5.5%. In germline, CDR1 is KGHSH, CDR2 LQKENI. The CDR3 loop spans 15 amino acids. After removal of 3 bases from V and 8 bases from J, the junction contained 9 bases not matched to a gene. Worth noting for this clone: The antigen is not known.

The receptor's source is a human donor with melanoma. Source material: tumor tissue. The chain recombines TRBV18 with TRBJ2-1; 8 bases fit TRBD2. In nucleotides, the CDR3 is TGTGCCAGCTCACCGGAGCGGGGGAGAGGTTATGAGCAGTTCTTC. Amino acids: CASSPERGRGYEQFF.